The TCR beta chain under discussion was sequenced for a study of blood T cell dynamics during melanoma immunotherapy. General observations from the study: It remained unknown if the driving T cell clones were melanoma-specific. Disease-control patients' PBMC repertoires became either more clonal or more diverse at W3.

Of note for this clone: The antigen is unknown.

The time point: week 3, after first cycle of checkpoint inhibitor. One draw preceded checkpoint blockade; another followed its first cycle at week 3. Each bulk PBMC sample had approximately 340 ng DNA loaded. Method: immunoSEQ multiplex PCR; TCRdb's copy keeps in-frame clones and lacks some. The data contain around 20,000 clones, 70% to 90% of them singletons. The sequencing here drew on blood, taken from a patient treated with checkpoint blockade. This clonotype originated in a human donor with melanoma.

CDR3 DNA: TGTGCCAGCGGCATGTCGGGGCAGGGACGAAGTAATTCACCCCTCCACTTT. Protein product: CASGMSGQGRSNSPLHF. This chain links TRBV27 with TRBJ1-6; tentative D call: TRBD1 (5 bases). CDR3 length equals 17 residues. Germline values: CDR1 MNHEY, CDR2 SMNVEV (reference sequence). Trimming removed 8 bases from V and 6 bases from J, with 23 bases in between.